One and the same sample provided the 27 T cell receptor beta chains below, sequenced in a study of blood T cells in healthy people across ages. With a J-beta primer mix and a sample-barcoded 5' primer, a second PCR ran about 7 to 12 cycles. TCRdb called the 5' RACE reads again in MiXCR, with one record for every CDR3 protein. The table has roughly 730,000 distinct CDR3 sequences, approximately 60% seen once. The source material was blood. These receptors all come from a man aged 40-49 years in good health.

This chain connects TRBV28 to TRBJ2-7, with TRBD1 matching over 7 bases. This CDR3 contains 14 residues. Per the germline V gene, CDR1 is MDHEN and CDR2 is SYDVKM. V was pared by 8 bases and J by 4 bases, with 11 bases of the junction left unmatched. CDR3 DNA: TGTGCCAGCGGAAACAGGGGCGGATTGTACGAGCAGTACTTC. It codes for CASGNRGGLYEQYF.

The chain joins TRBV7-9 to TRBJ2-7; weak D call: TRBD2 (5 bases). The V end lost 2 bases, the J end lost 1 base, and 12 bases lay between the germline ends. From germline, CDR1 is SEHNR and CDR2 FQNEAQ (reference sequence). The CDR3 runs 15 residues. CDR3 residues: CASSLRQRASYEQYF. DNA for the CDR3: TGTGCCAGCAGCTTAAGGCAGAGGGCGTCCTACGAGCAGTACTTC.

The CDR3 loop reads CASSLDFGGRGQYF. Written as DNA, the CDR3 is TGTGCCAGCAGCTTAGATTTTGGGGGTAGGGGGCAGTACTTC. This sequence joins TRBV7-2 and TRBJ2-4; possible D gene TRBD1, 6 bases. Germline V gives CDR1 SGHTA, CDR2 FQGNSA. This CDR3 spans 14 amino acids. V dropped 1 base and J dropped 13 bases, with 17 bases sitting between them.

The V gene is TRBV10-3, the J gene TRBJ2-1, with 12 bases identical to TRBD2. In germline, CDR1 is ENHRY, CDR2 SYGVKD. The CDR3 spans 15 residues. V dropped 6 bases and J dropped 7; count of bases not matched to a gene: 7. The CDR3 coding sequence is TGTGCCATCAGCGTCGGACTAGCGGGGTTAAATGAGCAGTTCTTC. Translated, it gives CAISVGLAGLNEQFF.

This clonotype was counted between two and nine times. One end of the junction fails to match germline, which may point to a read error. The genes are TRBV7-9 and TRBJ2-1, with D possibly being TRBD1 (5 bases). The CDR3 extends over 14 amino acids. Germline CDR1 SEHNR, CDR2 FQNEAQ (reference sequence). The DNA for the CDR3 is TGTGCCACCAGCAGGGAAAGCTCCTACAATGAGCAGTTCTTC. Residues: CATSRESSYNEQFF.

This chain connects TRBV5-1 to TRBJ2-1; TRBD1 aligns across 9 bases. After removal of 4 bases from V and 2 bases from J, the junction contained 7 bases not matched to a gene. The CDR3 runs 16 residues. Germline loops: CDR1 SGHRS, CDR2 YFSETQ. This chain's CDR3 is CASSPGTGRTYNEQFF. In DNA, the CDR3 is TGCGCCAGCAGCCCCGGGACAGGGAGAACCTACAATGAGCAGTTCTTC.

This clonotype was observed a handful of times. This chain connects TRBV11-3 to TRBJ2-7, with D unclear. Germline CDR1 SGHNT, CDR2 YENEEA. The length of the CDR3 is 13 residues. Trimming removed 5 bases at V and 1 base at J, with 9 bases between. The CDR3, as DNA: TGTGCCAGCAGCGTACGGCCTTCCTACGAGCAGTACTTC. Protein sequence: CASSVRPSYEQYF.

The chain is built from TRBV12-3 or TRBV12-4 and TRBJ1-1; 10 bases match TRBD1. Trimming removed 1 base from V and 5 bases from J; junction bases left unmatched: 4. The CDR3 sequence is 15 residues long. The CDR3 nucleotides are TGTGCCAGCAGTTTAGGAGGGACAGGGGTGACTGAAGCTTTCTTT. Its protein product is CASSLGGTGVTEAFF.

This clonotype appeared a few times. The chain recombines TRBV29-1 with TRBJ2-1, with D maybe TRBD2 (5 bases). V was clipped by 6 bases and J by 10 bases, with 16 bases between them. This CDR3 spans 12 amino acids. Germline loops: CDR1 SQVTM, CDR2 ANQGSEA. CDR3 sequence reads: CSVSKGAREQFF. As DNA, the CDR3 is TGCAGCGTCTCCAAGGGAGCCAGGGAGCAGTTCTTC.

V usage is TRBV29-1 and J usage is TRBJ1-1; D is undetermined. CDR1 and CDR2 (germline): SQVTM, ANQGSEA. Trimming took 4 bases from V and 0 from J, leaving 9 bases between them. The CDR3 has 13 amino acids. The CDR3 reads CSVALGLNTEAFF. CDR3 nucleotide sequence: TGCAGCGTTGCTCTAGGGTTGAACACTGAAGCTTTCTTT.

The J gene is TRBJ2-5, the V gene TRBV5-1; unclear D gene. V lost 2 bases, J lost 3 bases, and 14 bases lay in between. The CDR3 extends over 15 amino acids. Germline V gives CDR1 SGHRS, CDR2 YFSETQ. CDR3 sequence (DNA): TGCGCCAGCAGCTTTTTCGGTTGGGCTGAAGAGACCCAGTACTTC. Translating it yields CASSFFGWAEETQYF.

The CDR3 region has the DNA TGTGCCAGCAGTGGTGGAGCACCCTATAATTCACCCCTCCACTTT. Amino acids: CASSGGAPYNSPLHF. This chain joins TRBV2 and TRBJ1-6; D unresolved. The CDR3 is 15 residues long. The germline V gene encodes CDR1 SNHLY and CDR2 FYNNEI. With 4 bases removed from V and 2 bases from J, the gap between germline ends came to 9 bases.

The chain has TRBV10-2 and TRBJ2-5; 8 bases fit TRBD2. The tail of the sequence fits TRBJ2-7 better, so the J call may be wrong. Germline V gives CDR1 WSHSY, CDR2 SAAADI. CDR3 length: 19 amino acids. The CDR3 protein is CASSEVLSLTSVYGYEQYF. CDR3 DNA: TGCGCCAGCAGTGAGGTCCTGTCCCTGACTAGCGTGTATGGTTACGAGCAGTACTTC.

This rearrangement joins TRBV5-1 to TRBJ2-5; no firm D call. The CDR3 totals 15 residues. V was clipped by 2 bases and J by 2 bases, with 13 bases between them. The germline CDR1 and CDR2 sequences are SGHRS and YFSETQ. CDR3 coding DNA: TGCGCCAGCAGCTTAGTACCCAGCGTACAAGAGACCCAGTACTTC. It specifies CASSLVPSVQETQYF.

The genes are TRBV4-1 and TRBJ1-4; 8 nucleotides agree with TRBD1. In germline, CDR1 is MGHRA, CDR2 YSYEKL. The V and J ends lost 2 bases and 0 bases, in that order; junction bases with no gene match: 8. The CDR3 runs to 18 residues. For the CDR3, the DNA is TGCGCCAGCAGCCAACCCAGGGACAGGACGGCAACTAATGAAAAACTGTTTTTT. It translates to CASSQPRDRTATNEKLFF.

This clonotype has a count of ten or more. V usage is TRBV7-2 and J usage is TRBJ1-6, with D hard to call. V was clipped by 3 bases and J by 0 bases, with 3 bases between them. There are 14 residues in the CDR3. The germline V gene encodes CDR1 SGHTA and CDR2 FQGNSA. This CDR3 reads CASSLSSYNSPLHF. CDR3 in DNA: TGTGCCAGCAGCTTGAGCTCCTATAATTCACCCCTCCACTTT.

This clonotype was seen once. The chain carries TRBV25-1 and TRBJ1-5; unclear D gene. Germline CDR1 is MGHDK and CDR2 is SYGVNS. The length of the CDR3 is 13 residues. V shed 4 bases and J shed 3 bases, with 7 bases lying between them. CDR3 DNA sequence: TGTGCCAGCAGTGGACCAAACAATCAGCCCCAGCATTTT. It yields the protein CASSGPNNQPQHF.

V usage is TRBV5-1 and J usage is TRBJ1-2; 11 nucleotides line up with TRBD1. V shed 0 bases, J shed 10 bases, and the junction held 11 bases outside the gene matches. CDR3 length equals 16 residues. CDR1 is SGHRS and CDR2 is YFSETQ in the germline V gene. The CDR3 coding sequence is TGCGCCAGCAGCTTGGCCGTGGGACAGGGGGGATTCGACTACACCTTC. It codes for CASSLAVGQGGFDYTF.

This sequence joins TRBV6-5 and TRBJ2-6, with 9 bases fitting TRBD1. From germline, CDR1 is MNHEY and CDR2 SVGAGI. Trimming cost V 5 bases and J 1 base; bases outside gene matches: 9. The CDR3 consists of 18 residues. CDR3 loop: CASSTGTGTWSGANVLTF. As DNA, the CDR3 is TGTGCCAGCAGTACTGGGACAGGGACTTGGTCTGGGGCCAACGTCCTGACTTTC.

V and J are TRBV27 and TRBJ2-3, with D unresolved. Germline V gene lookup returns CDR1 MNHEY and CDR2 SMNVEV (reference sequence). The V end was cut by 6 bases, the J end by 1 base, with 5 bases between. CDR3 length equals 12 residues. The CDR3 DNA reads TGTGCCAGCAGACCCCGCACAGATACGCAGTATTTT. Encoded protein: CASRPRTDTQYF.

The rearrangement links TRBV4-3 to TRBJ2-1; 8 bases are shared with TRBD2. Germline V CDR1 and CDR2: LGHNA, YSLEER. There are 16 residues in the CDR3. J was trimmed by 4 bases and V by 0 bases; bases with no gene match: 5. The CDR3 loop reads CASSQELSGSYNEQFF. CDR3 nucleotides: TGCGCCAGCAGCCAAGAGTTGAGCGGGAGTTACAATGAGCAGTTCTTC.

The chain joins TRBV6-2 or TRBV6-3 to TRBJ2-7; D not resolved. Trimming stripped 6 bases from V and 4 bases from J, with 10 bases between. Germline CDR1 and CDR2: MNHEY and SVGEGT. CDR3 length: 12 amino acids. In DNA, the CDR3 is TGTGCCAGCAGGGACGATCCGTACGAGCAGTACTTC. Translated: CASRDDPYEQYF.

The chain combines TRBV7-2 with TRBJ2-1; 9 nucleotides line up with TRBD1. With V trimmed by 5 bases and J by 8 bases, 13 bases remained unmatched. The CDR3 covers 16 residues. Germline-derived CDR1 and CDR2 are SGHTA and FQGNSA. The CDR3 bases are TGTGCCAGCAGCAGAGGACCAGGGACAGGGAGGGATGAGCAGTTCTTC. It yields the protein CASSRGPGTGRDEQFF.

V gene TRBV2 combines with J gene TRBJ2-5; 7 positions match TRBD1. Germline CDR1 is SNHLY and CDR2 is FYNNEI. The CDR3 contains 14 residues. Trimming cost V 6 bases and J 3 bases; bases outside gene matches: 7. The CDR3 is CASSAVGTEETQYF. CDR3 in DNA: TGTGCCAGCAGCGCTGTCGGGACAGAAGAGACCCAGTACTTC.

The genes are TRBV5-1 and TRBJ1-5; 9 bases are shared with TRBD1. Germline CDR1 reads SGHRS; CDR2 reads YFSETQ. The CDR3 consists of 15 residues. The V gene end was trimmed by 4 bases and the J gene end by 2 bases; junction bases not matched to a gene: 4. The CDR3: CASSPGDRGNQPQHF. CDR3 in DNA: TGCGCCAGCAGCCCCGGGGACAGGGGCAATCAGCCCCAGCATTTT.

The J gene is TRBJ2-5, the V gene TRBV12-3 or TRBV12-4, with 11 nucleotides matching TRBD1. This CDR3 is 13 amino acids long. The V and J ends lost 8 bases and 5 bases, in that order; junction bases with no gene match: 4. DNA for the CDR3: TGTGCCAGCCAGGACAGGGGGCGGGAGACCCAGTACTTC. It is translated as CASQDRGRETQYF.

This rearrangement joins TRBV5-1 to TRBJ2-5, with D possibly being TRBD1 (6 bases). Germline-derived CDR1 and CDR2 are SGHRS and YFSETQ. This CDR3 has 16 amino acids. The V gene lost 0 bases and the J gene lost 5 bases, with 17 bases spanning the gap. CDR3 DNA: TGCGCCAGCAGCTTGGAGGTTGGGGCAGGGGAGGAGACCCAGTACTTC. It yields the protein CASSLEVGAGEETQYF.